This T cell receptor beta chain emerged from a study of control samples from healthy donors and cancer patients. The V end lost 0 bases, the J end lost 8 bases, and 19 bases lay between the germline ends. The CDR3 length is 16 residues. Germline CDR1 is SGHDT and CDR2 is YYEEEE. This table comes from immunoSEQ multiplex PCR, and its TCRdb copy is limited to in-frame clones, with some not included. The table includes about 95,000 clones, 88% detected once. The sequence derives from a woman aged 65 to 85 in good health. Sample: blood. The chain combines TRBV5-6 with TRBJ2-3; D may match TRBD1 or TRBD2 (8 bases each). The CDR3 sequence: CASSLGTSPTGGTQYF. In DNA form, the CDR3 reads TGTGCCAGCAGCTTGGGGACTAGCCCAACAGGGGGTACGCAGTATTTT. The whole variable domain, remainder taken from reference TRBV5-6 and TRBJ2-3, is DAGVTQSPTHLIKTRGQQVTLRCSPKSGHDTVSWYQQALGQGPQFIFQYYEEEERQRGNFPDRFSGHQFPNYSSELNVNALLLGDSALYLCASSLGTSPTGGTQYFGPGTRLTVL.